One sample yielded the 16 T cell receptor beta chains listed below, sequenced in a study of blood T cell repertoires in COVID-19. TCRdb keeps only in-frame clones here, not all; method: immunoSEQ multiplex PCR. The sample contains some 40,000 clones, 80% to 90% of which appear only once. Specimen: peripheral blood. These receptors all stem from a man in his forties with active COVID-19.

The chain employs TRBV29-1 and TRBJ2-1; maybe TRBD2 (5 bases). Germline V gives CDR1 SQVTM, CDR2 ANQGSEA. Trimming pared 8 bases from V and 3 bases from J, leaving 14 bases between. CDR3 size: 13 residues. CDR3 sequence reads: CSTMGAVYNEQFF. Here the CDR3 DNA reads TGCAGCACCATGGGAGCAGTCTACAATGAGCAGTTCTTC.

This chain connects TRBV15 to TRBJ2-4; tentatively, D is TRBD1 (5 bases). The germline V and J ends were trimmed by 6 bases and 8 bases, with 8 bases remaining between them. Germline-derived CDR1 and CDR2 are LNHNV and YYDKDF (reference sequence). CDR3 length equals 11 residues. Here the CDR3 reads CATRDNHIQYF. CDR3 coding DNA: TGTGCCACCAGGGACAACCACATTCAGTACTTC.

There are a few counts of this clone. The chain recombines TRBV2 with TRBJ1-3; D not certain. The CDR3 loop spans 12 amino acids. Trimming shortened V by 6 bases and J by 0 bases, and 3 bases separated the two germline ends. The germline V gene has CDR1 SNHLY and CDR2 FYNNEI. In nucleotides, the CDR3 is TGTGCCAGCAGAGCCTCTGGAAACACCATATATTTT. Its protein product is CASRASGNTIYF.

The rearrangement uses TRBV4-1 and TRBJ2-1, with D perhaps matching TRBD1 (6 bases). The CDR3 sequence is 14 residues long. Looked up from germline, CDR1 is MGHRA and CDR2 is YSYEKL. The V gene lost 4 bases and the J gene lost 0 bases, with 7 bases spanning the gap. CDR3 region: CASSPDSSYNEQFF. Here the CDR3 DNA reads TGCGCCAGCAGCCCGGACAGCTCCTACAATGAGCAGTTCTTC.

V is TRBV5-1 and J is TRBJ2-5, with D possibly being TRBD2 (5 bases). V was pared by 5 bases and J by 5 bases, with 13 bases between. CDR3 length: 13 residues. Germline V CDR1 and CDR2: SGHRS, YFSETQ. The CDR3 reads CASRVQPGETQYF. CDR3 nucleotides: TGCGCCAGCAGAGTCCAACCGGGGGAGACCCAGTACTTC.

The chain couples TRBV9 to TRBJ1-1; the match to TRBD1 covers 9 bases. The CDR3 covers 13 residues. CDR1 SGDLS and CDR2 YYNGEE come from the germline V gene. V dropped 3 bases and J dropped 4; count of bases not matched to a gene: 1. In DNA form, the CDR3 reads TGTGCCAGCAGCGAGGACAGGGGCACTGAAGCTTTCTTT. It codes for CASSEDRGTEAFF.

The chain recombines TRBV2 with TRBJ2-7, with D perhaps matching TRBD1 (7 bases). Germline V gene lookup returns CDR1 SNHLY and CDR2 FYNNEI. This CDR3 is built from 14 residues. With 2 bases removed from V and 2 bases from J, the gap between germline ends came to 10 bases. The CDR3 region is CASSEQGGAYEQYF. Written as DNA, the CDR3 is TGTGCCAGCAGTGAACAGGGGGGAGCCTACGAGCAGTACTTC. Complete variable domain (other parts from reference TRBV2 and TRBJ2-7): EPEVTQTPSHQVTQMGQEVILRCVPISNHLYFYWYRQILGQKVEFLVSFYNNEISEKSEIFDDQFSVERPDGSNFTLKIRSTKLEDSAMYFCASSEQGGAYEQYFGPGTRLTVT.

V gene TRBV5-1 combines with J gene TRBJ2-7, with D possibly being TRBD1 (5 bases). The CDR3 runs 13 residues. CDR1 SGHRS and CDR2 YFSETQ come from the germline V gene. Between the trimmed V and J ends, which lost 4 bases and 3 bases, there was a span of 11 bases. In DNA form, the CDR3 reads TGCGCCAGCAGCGCGTCGACAGACTACGAGCAGTACTTC. As protein: CASSASTDYEQYF.

This rearrangement joins TRBV12-3 or TRBV12-4 to TRBJ2-2; 8 nucleotides line up with TRBD2. The CDR3 is 13 residues long. Trimming removed 5 bases from V and 5 bases from J; junction bases left unmatched: 1. DNA of the CDR3: TGTGCCAGCAGTCCGGGGGGGACCGGGGAGCTGTTTTTT. This translates into CASSPGGTGELFF.

Of note for this clone: In the same sample, other DNA sequences code for this CDR3. This chain joins TRBV7-8 and TRBJ2-7; 14 nucleotides agree with TRBD2. Germline V gives CDR1 SGHVS, CDR2 FQNEAQ. This CDR3 has 15 residues. V dropped 3 bases and J dropped 3; count of bases not matched to a gene: 1. The CDR3 nucleotides read TGTGCCAGCAGCTTCGGGACTAGCGGGAGCTACGAGCAGTACTTC. The encoded protein is CASSFGTSGSYEQYF.

The V call is TRBV5-6, the J call TRBJ1-6; TRBD1 matches 10 bases. Germline V gene lookup returns CDR1 SGHDT and CDR2 YYEEEE. J gave up 9 bases and V 0 bases, and 0 bases lay outside the gene matches. The CDR3 sequence is 14 residues long. In nucleotides, the CDR3 is TGTGCCAGCAGCTTGGGACAGGGGGCTTCACCCCTCCACTTT. It encodes CASSLGQGASPLHF.

The chain has TRBV5-4 and TRBJ2-3; 8 bases map to TRBD1. Germline loops: CDR1 SGHNT, CDR2 YYREEE (reference sequence). V shed 0 bases and J 6 bases; nucleotides not matched to a gene: 9. The CDR3 is made up of 16 amino acids. CDR3 nucleotides: TGTGCCAGCAGCTTGGTACCCGCAGGGGGCCTCGATACGCAGTATTTT. This gives the protein CASSLVPAGGLDTQYF.

This chain joins TRBV12-2 and TRBJ2-3; the table names TRBD1, a call not compared with the DNA. TRBV12-2 represents a pseudogene. The CDR3 extends over 16 amino acids. The CDR3 nucleotides are TGTGCAAGTCGCAAACAGACAAGCTCCGGCACAGATACGCAGTATTTT. Translating gives CASRKQTSSGTDTQYF.

The chain employs TRBV7-2 and TRBJ2-7, with a tentative D call TRBD2 (6 bases). The CDR3 has 15 residues. V was cut by 5 bases and J by 4 bases, with 18 bases left in between. Germline CDR1 is SGHTA and CDR2 is FQGNSA. CDR3 sequence: CASSPAGGTQYEQYF. In nucleotides, the CDR3 is TGTGCCAGCAGCCCGGCTGGGGGGACGCAGTACGAGCAGTACTTC.

The V and J genes are TRBV18 and TRBJ2-7, with D possibly being TRBD1 (5 bases). Trimming took off 3 bases at V and 2 bases at J, with 11 bases between the two ends. Germline V lookup: CDR1 KGHSH, CDR2 LQKENI. The CDR3 covers 14 residues. The CDR3 DNA reads TGTGCCAGCTCACCCCAGGGTGGAGCCTACGAGCAGTACTTC. Its protein is CASSPQGGAYEQYF.

The chain links TRBV7-2 to TRBJ2-5, with 8 bases aligning to TRBD1. Trimming took 5 bases from V and 7 from J; bases not matched to a gene: 9. The CDR3 loop spans 14 amino acids. Germline V CDR1 and CDR2: SGHTA, FQGNSA. The CDR3 is CASSQDRGHGTQYF. DNA of the CDR3: TGTGCCAGCAGCCAAGACAGGGGCCACGGGACCCAGTACTTC. The complete variable domain, with remaining parts taken from reference TRBV7-2 and TRBJ2-5, reads GAGVSQSPSNKVTEKGKDVELRCDPISGHTALYWYRQSLGQGLEFLIYFQGNSAPDKSGLPSDRFSAERTGGSVSTLTIQRTQQEDSAVYLCASSQDRGHGTQYFGPGTRLLVL.